A single sample is the source of the 16 T cell receptor beta chains below, sequenced in a study of neurological immune-mediated disorders. TCRdb called the 5' RACE reads again in MiXCR, with one record for every CDR3 protein. Altogether more than 45,000 distinct CDR3 sequences are present, 2% to 3% being singletons, with the ten largest covering around 2.8%. The source material was PBMCs. Receptors originate from a man aged 50 to 60 with multiple sclerosis.

This clonotype was detected many times. This sequence joins TRBV2 and TRBJ1-5; possible D gene TRBD1, 6 bases. CDR3 size: 14 residues. Trimming removed 3 bases from V and 3 bases from J, with 9 bases in between. The germline V gene has CDR1 SNHLY and CDR2 FYNNEI. CDR3 sequence reads: CASSDGQHNQPQHF. Here the CDR3 DNA reads TGTGCCAGCAGTGATGGACAGCACAATCAGCCCCAGCATTTT.

In its sample, this clonotype was seen many times. The V call is TRBV15, the J call TRBJ1-2; possibly TRBD1 for D (5 bases). The CDR3 sequence is 14 residues long. The germline V gene has CDR1 LNHNV and CDR2 YYDKDF (reference sequence). V was clipped by 0 bases and J by 6 bases, with 11 bases between them. This chain's CDR3 is CATSRDRGGDGYTF. In nucleotides, the CDR3 is TGTGCCACCAGCAGAGATCGGGGCGGGGATGGCTACACCTTC.

This clonotype has ten or more counts. V usage is TRBV9 and J usage is TRBJ2-7, with 7 bases aligning to TRBD2. J gave up 0 bases and V 0 bases, and 6 bases lay outside the gene matches. This CDR3 has 16 residues. Per the germline V gene, CDR1 is SGDLS and CDR2 is YYNGEE. The CDR3 here is CASSVAGGEGSYEQYF. For the CDR3, the DNA is TGTGCCAGCAGCGTAGCTGGGGGGGAAGGCTCCTACGAGCAGTACTTC.

At least ten counts were recorded for this clonotype. The chain recombines TRBV2 with TRBJ1-3, with D possibly TRBD1 on 5 matching bases. Trimming removed 9 bases from V and 1 base from J, with 7 bases in between. The CDR3 covers 12 residues. CDR1 and CDR2 from the germline V gene are SNHLY and FYNNEI. CDR3 sequence (DNA): TGTGCCAGGAAGGGGTCTGGAAACACCATATATTTT. It translates to CARKGSGNTIYF.

This clonotype appeared many times. The rearrangement uses TRBV20-1 and TRBJ2-3; D might be TRBD2 (6 bases). V gave up 7 bases and J gave up 0 bases, with 20 bases separating them. The CDR3 has 16 residues. Germline V CDR1 and CDR2: DFQATT, SNEGSKA (reference sequence). The CDR3 loop is CSVLSWASVSTDTQYF. CDR3 bases: TGCAGTGTTCTGAGCTGGGCTAGCGTCAGCACAGATACGCAGTATTTT.

This clonotype was found many times. This sequence joins TRBV10-3 and TRBJ1-1, with 12 bases lining up with TRBD1. In germline, CDR1 is ENHRY, CDR2 SYGVKD. The trim removed 10 bases at V and 1 base at J, leaving 7 bases unmatched. CDR3 length: 15 amino acids. The CDR3 nucleotides are TGTGCCACCGCGGGACAGGGGGCGTCGAACACTGAAGCTTTCTTT. Translation: CATAGQGASNTEAFF.

This clonotype came up many times. This CDR3 reads CASSPGTANTGELFF. The CDR3 DNA reads as TGTGCCAGCAGCCCAGGGACTGCTAACACCGGGGAGCTGTTTTTT. The chain recombines TRBV7-2 with TRBJ2-2; a weak D match, TRBD2 (6 bases). V was pared by 5 bases and J by 2 bases, with 12 bases between. The CDR3 contains 15 residues. Germline CDR1 is SGHTA and CDR2 is FQGNSA.

This clonotype showed up many times. The chain carries TRBV11-1 and TRBJ2-2; D might be TRBD2 (7 bases). CDR1 is SGHAT and CDR2 is FQDESV in the germline V gene (reference sequence). The CDR3 is made up of 14 amino acids. Between the trimmed V and J ends, which lost 5 bases and 7 bases, there was a span of 14 bases. DNA of the CDR3: TGTGCCAGCAGCGGGGGGGCTTCAGTCGGGGAGCTGTTTTTT. Translated: CASSGGASVGELFF.

There are many counts of this clonotype. The rearrangement joins TRBV5-1 to TRBJ2-6, with D perhaps TRBD1 (6 bases). The CDR3 sequence is 15 residues long. The V end was cut by 3 bases, the J end by 3 bases, with 10 bases between. Per germline, CDR1 SGHRS and CDR2 YFSETQ. CDR3 loop: CASSSTGGGANVLTF. DNA for the CDR3: TGCGCCAGCAGCTCGACAGGCGGTGGGGCCAACGTCCTGACTTTC.

This clonotype was observed many times. This chain links TRBV6-2 or TRBV6-3 with TRBJ2-3; TRBD2 might be the D (6 bases). The V gene lost 2 bases and the J gene lost 3 bases, with 9 bases spanning the gap. Germline V gene lookup returns CDR1 MNHEY and CDR2 SVGEGT. The CDR3 is 14 amino acids. The CDR3 nucleotides are TGTGCCAGCAGTTACATCGGGAGAACAGATACGCAGTATTTT. The encoded protein is CASSYIGRTDTQYF.

There are many counts of this clonotype. The chain combines TRBV10-3 with TRBJ2-2, with a tentative D call TRBD1 (6 bases). Between the trimmed V and J ends, which lost 0 bases and 3 bases, there was a span of 11 bases. This CDR3 comprises 16 residues. CDR1 and CDR2 from the germline V gene are ENHRY and SYGVKD. CDR3 DNA sequence: TGTGCCATCAGTGAGTCGACGGGACAACACACCGGGGAGCTGTTTTTT. Translating gives CAISESTGQHTGELFF.

Many counts were recorded for this clonotype. The V call is TRBV5-5, the J call TRBJ1-6; 8 bases match TRBD1. The CDR3 is 14 amino acids. J was trimmed by 10 bases and V by 4 bases; bases with no gene match: 7. The germline gives CDR1 SGHKS, CDR2 YYEKEE (reference sequence). The CDR3 DNA sequence: TGTGCCAGCAGCCGCGGGACAGGCGAGTCACCCCTCCACTTT. Amino acid sequence: CASSRGTGESPLHF.

At least ten counts were recorded for this clonotype. J is TRBJ2-4 and V is TRBV6-5, with a tentative D call TRBD2 (5 bases). The V and J ends lost 0 bases and 0 bases respectively, with 9 bases between them. The CDR3 length is 16 residues. Germline V gene sequence: CDR1 MNHEY, CDR2 SVGAGI. The CDR3 DNA is TGTGCCAGCAGTTACTCTAGCGTGGTAGCCAAAAACATTCAGTACTTC. It translates to CASSYSSVVAKNIQYF.

This clonotype was picked up many times. This rearrangement joins TRBV20-1 to TRBJ2-7; TRBD1 aligns across 7 bases. CDR1 and CDR2 from the germline V gene are DFQATT and SNEGSKA (reference sequence). Trimming removed 4 bases from V and 7 bases from J; junction bases left unmatched: 7. This CDR3 spans 12 amino acids. CDR3 sequence (DNA): TGCAGTGCTAAACCGGGACAGAGGGAGCAGTACTTC. Translating it yields CSAKPGQREQYF.

This clonotype was counted ten times or more. The V and J genes are TRBV20-1 and TRBJ2-6; the D gene is possibly TRBD2 (5 bases). Deletions cut 6 bases from V and 2 bases from J, with 11 bases between. This CDR3 comprises 14 residues. In germline, CDR1 is DFQATT, CDR2 SNEGSKA (reference sequence). CDR3 protein: CSAEGDTGANVLTF. DNA of the CDR3: TGCAGTGCCGAGGGTGACACTGGGGCCAACGTCCTGACTTTC.

Ten or more counts support this clonotype. The chain has TRBV25-1 and TRBJ2-3, with 7 positions matching TRBD1. V lost 8 bases, J lost 7 bases, and 6 bases stayed unmatched. The CDR3 totals 12 residues. Germline CDR1 is MGHDK and CDR2 is SYGVNS. The CDR3 is CASGTAFNTQYF. The CDR3 DNA reads TGTGCCAGCGGGACAGCCTTTAATACGCAGTATTTT.